The 2 T cell receptor beta chains below were found in one sample sequenced in a study of blood T cell repertoires in COVID-19. Only in-frame clones appear in the TCRdb table, and some are missing; sequencing was by immunoSEQ multiplex PCR. In the table there are 200,000 to 300,000 clones, 85% of which are singletons. Specimen: peripheral blood. Receptor source: an older woman with active or convalescent COVID-19.

V is TRBV21-1 and J is TRBJ2-1; whether TRBD1, the table's D call, matches the DNA was not checked. TRBV21-1 is a pseudogene locus. This CDR3 comprises 18 residues. CDR3 coding DNA: TGTGCCAGCAGCAAAAGATGGGACAGGGGCCTACTAGCCAGTGAGCAGTTCTTC. Protein: CASSKRWDRGLLASEQFF.

The CDR3 loop reads CASSLGPGLQSYGYTF. The CDR3 bases are TGTGCCAGCAGCTTAGGACCGGGACTGCAGAGCTATGGCTACACCTTC. V gene TRBV7-2 combines with J gene TRBJ1-2; D perhaps matches TRBD1 (5 bases). The CDR3 is made up of 16 amino acids. V lost 1 base and J 4 bases, leaving 16 bases between the germline ends. Germline loops: CDR1 SGHTA, CDR2 FQGNSA. Supplemented by reference TRBV7-2 and TRBJ1-2, the full variable domain reads GAGVSQSPSNKVTEKGKDVELRCDPISGHTALYWYRQSLGQGLEFLIYFQGNSAPDKSGLPSDRFSAERTGGSVSTLTIQRTQQEDSAVYLCASSLGPGLQSYGYTFGSGTRLTVV.